This T cell receptor (beta chain) came from a study of T cell responses to AZD1222 COVID-19 vaccine. General study findings and limits: The reported proportion of spike-specific TCRs targeting unmutated variant regions was nearly half. Possibly, clonal diversity was underestimated; donors were largely white British and included more females.

Points on this clone: Its cognate antigen is unknown.

Sequencing used immunoSEQ multiplex PCR; TCRdb keeps in-frame clones, though not all of them. The sample lists 150,000 to 200,000 clones; about 92% were seen once. V lost 4 bases and J lost 4; bases outside the gene matches: 10. The germline CDR1 and CDR2 sequences are SGDLS and YYNGEE. The CDR3 is 15 residues long. The V and J genes are TRBV9 and TRBJ1-2, with 7 bases that match TRBD1. Sequencing was performed on peripheral blood, taken 28 days after the second AZD1222 dose. This clonotype originated in an adult who received the AZD1222 COVID-19 vaccine. CDR3 bases: TGTGCCAGCAGCACTGTCCCTGGGGACAGCTATGGCTACACCTTC. Amino acid sequence: CASSTVPGDSYGYTF.